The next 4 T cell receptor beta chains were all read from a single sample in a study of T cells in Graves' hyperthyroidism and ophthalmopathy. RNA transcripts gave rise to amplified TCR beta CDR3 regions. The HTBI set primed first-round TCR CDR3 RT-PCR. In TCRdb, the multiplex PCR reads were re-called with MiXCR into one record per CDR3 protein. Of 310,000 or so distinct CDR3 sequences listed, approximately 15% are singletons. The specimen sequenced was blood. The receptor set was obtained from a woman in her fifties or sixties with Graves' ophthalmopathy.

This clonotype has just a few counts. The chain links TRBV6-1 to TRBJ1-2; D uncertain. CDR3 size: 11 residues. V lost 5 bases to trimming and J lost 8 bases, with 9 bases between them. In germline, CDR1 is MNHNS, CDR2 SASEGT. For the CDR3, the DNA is TGTGCCAGCAGTCTCGATGGGGGCTACACCTTC. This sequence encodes CASSLDGGYTF.

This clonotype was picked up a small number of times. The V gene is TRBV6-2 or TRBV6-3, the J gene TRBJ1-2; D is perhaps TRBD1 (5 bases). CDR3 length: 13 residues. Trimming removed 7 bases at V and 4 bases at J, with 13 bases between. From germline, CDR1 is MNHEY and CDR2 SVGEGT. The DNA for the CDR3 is TGTGCCAGCATTAGGGTAGGGGCCTATGGCTACACCTTC. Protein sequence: CASIRVGAYGYTF.

CDR3 in DNA: TGTGCCAGCAGTGGCCCTCGGACAGAAGCTAACTATGGCTACACCTTC. It translates to CASSGPRTEANYGYTF. The chain carries TRBV25-1 and TRBJ1-2; a weak D match, TRBD1 (6 bases). Trimming took off 4 bases at V and 0 bases at J, with 15 bases between the two ends. The CDR3 spans 16 residues. In germline, CDR1 is MGHDK, CDR2 SYGVNS.

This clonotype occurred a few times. The DNA for the CDR3 is TGCAGCGTCGAGGGGACAGAGTATGGCTACACCTTC. Translating gives CSVEGTEYGYTF. The V and J genes are TRBV29-1 and TRBJ1-2; 7 bases are a match to TRBD1. The CDR3 has 12 residues. In germline, CDR1 is SQVTM, CDR2 ANQGSEA. Trimming cost V 6 bases and J 5 bases; bases outside gene matches: 6. Looking up the rest from reference TRBV29-1 and TRBJ1-2 gives the full variable domain: SAVISQKPSRDICQRGTSLTIQCQVDSQVTMMFWYRQQPGQSLTLIATANQGSEATYESGFVIDKFPISRPNLTFSTLTVSNMSPEDSSIYLCSVEGTEYGYTFGSGTRLTVV.